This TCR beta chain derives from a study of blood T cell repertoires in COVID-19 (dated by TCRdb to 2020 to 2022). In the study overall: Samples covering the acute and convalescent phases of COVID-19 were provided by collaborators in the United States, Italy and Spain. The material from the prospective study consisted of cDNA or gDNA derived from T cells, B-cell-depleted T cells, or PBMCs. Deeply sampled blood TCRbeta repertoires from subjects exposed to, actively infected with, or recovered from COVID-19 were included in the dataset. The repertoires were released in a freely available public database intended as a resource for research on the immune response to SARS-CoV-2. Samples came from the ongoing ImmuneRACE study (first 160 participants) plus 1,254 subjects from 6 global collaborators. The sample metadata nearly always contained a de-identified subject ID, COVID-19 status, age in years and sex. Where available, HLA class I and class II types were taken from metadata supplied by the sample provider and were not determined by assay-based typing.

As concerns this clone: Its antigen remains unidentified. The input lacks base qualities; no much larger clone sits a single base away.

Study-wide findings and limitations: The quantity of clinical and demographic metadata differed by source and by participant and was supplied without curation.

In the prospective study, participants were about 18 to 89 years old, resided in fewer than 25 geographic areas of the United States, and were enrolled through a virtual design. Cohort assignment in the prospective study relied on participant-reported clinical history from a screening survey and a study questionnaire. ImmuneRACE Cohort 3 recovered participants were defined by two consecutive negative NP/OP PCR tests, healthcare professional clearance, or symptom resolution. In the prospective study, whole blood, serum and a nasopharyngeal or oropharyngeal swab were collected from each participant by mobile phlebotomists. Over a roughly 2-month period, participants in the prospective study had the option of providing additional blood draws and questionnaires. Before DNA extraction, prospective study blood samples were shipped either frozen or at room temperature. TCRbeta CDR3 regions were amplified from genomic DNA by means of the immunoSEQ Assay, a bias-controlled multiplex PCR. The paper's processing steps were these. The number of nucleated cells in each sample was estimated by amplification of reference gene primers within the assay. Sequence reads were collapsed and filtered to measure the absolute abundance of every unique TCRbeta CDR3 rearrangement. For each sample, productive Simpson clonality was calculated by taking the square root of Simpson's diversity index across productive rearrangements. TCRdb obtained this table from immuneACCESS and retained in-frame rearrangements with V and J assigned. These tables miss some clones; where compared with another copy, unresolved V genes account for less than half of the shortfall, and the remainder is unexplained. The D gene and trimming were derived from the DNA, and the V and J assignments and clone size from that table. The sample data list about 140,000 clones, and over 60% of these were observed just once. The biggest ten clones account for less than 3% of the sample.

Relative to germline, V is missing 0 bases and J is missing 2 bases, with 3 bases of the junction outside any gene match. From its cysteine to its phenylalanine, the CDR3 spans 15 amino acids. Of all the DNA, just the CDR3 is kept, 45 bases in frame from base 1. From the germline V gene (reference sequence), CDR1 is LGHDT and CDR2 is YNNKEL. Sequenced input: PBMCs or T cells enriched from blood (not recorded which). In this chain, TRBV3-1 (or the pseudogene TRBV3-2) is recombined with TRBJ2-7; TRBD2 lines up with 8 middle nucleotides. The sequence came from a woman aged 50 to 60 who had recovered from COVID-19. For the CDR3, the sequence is CASSQERGLAYEQYF. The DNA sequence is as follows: TGTGCCAGCAGCCAAGAAAGGGGACTAGCCTACGAGCAGTACTTC.